The 24 T cell receptor beta chains listed next were all sequenced from one sample in a study of blood T cell repertoires in COVID-19. Produced via immunoSEQ multiplex PCR; TCRdb's table is partial and in-frame only. The sample has 70,000 to 95,000 clones, 85% to 95% seen once. Sample: peripheral blood. These receptors all stem from a woman aged 60 to 75 with active COVID-19.

The chain links TRBV7-2 to TRBJ2-6; D is unresolved. The V end was cut by 6 bases, the J end by 3 bases, with 15 bases between. The CDR3 runs 16 residues. The germline gives CDR1 SGHTA, CDR2 FQGNSA. The CDR3 protein is CASSLDRVLGANVLTF. The CDR3 coding sequence is TGTGCCAGCAGTCTCGATCGGGTGCTTGGGGCCAACGTCCTGACTTTC.

The chain links TRBV4-3 to TRBJ2-1; TRBD2 agrees at 10 bases. There are 20 residues in the CDR3. Germline loops: CDR1 LGHNA, CDR2 YSLEER. The V gene end was trimmed by 0 bases and the J gene end by 0 bases; junction bases not matched to a gene: 11. The CDR3 loop reads CASSQDLLGSSGSSYNEQFF. In nucleotides, the CDR3 is TGCGCCAGCAGCCAAGATTTACTTGGGTCTAGCGGGAGCTCCTACAATGAGCAGTTCTTC.

The chain joins TRBV18 to TRBJ1-2; D ambiguous. Trimming cost V 3 bases and J 6 bases, with 11 bases left between them. The germline V gene encodes CDR1 KGHSH and CDR2 LQKENI. CDR3 size: 13 residues. The CDR3 sequence is CASSPSTDHGYTF. The CDR3 nucleotides read TGTGCCAGCTCACCTTCGACTGATCATGGCTACACCTTC.

The gene calls are TRBV7-2 and TRBJ1-5; D unclear. This CDR3 region has 14 residues. Germline V gives CDR1 SGHTA, CDR2 FQGNSA. V gave up 0 bases and J gave up 5 bases, with 8 bases separating them. Here the CDR3 reads CASSLAGGYQPQHF. Written as DNA, the CDR3 is TGTGCCAGCAGCTTAGCGGGAGGTTATCAGCCCCAGCATTTT.

This chain uses TRBV7-9 with TRBJ1-4; no firm D call. This CDR3 is built from 15 residues. V was clipped by 3 bases and J by 0 bases, with 8 bases between them. CDR1 and CDR2 (germline): SEHNR, FQNEAQ (reference sequence). The CDR3 DNA reads as TGTGCCAGCAGCTTGTACAGTGCAACTAATGAAAAACTGTTTTTT. Protein: CASSLYSATNEKLFF.

The chain links TRBV5-1 to TRBJ1-5, with D possibly matching TRBD1 (6 bases). Germline-derived CDR1 and CDR2 are SGHRS and YFSETQ. This CDR3 is built from 15 residues. Trimming took 4 bases from V and 4 from J, leaving 15 bases between them. CDR3 DNA sequence: TGCGCCAGCAGCGAGGGGGACCGAGGGAATCAGCCCCAGCATTTT. Its protein is CASSEGDRGNQPQHF.

The chain uses TRBV11-3 and TRBJ2-7; 12 nucleotides match TRBD1. Germline-derived CDR1 and CDR2 are SGHNT and YENEEA. This CDR3 has 19 residues. V lost 1 base to trimming and J lost 5 bases; unmatched junction nucleotides: 15. For the CDR3, the DNA is TGTGCCAGCAGCTTAGCCCCTGGTAGGGACAGGGGGCGCGGGCACGAGCAGTACTTC. It yields the protein CASSLAPGRDRGRGHEQYF.

The count of this clone is one. This CDR3 reads CASSQGLAGRTDTQYF. The DNA for the CDR3 is TGTGCCAGCAGTCAGGGACTAGCGGGTCGCACAGATACGCAGTATTTT. The V and J genes are TRBV6-6 and TRBJ2-3, with 12 bases fitting TRBD2. J gave up 1 base and V 5 bases, and 4 bases lay outside the gene matches. The CDR3 covers 16 residues. Germline V gene data show CDR1 as MNHNY and CDR2 as SVGAGI (reference sequence).

The chain has TRBV21-1 and TRBJ1-5; TRBD1 reflects the table's D call only, with no check against the DNA. TRBV21-1 is deemed a pseudogene. The CDR3 totals 13 residues. This chain's CDR3 is CASSPVGVRPQHF. Written as DNA, the CDR3 is TGTGCCAGCAGCCCTGTAGGGGTTCGACCCCAGCATTTT.

V usage is TRBV6-2 or TRBV6-3 and J usage is TRBJ2-7, with 8 nucleotides matching TRBD2. The J segment lost 3 bases and the V segment lost 5 bases, leaving 15 bases of the junction unmatched. The CDR3 consists of 17 residues. Germline CDR1 reads MNHEY; CDR2 reads SVGEGT. In DNA, the CDR3 is TGTGCCAGCAGTGGGTCTGCGCGGGGGGCTTTCTACTACGAGCAGTACTTC. Its translation: CASSGSARGAFYYEQYF.

This clone was seen only once. This sequence joins TRBV5-6 and TRBJ1-5, with D perhaps TRBD1 (5 bases). The CDR3 is 16 amino acids. The V and J ends lost 0 bases and 0 bases respectively, with 10 bases between them. Germline CDR1 is SGHDT and CDR2 is YYEEEE. In DNA form, the CDR3 reads TGTGCCAGCAGCTTGGCAGACAGTTATAGCAATCAGCCCCAGCATTTT. Its translation is CASSLADSYSNQPQHF.

The chain couples TRBV7-8 to TRBJ2-3; TRBD1 matches at 8 bases. This CDR3 is built from 16 residues. The germline V gene encodes CDR1 SGHVS and CDR2 FQNEAQ. V gave up 5 bases and J gave up 1 base; unmatched junction bases: 8. This CDR3 is CASSVDRGRGTDTQYF. CDR3 sequence (DNA): TGTGCCAGCAGCGTTGACAGGGGACGGGGCACAGATACGCAGTATTTT.

This sequence joins TRBV7-9 and TRBJ1-1; TRBD1 aligns across 9 bases. Trimming at V came to 5 bases and at J to 3 bases, leaving 10 bases not matched to a gene. This CDR3 region has 16 residues. Germline-derived CDR1 and CDR2 are SEHNR and FQNEAQ (reference sequence). The CDR3 nucleotides are TGTGCCAGCAGCCCGCACAGGGGGCAGAAGGACACTGAAGCTTTCTTT. This translates into CASSPHRGQKDTEAFF.

The chain uses TRBV7-6 and TRBJ2-2; TRBD1 aligns across 8 bases. The germline CDR1 and CDR2 sequences are SGHVS and FNYEAQ. V trimming: 8 bases; J trimming: 6 bases; junction bases outside the gene matches: 14. This CDR3 comprises 16 residues. The CDR3 loop reads CASRQTGAPAAGELFF. CDR3 sequence (DNA): TGTGCCAGCCGTCAGACAGGGGCCCCCGCGGCCGGGGAGCTGTTTTTT.

V gene TRBV15 combines with J gene TRBJ1-5; TRBD1 agrees at 8 bases. Losses at the gene ends were 2 bases for V and 1 base for J; bases not matched to a gene: 4. Germline-derived CDR1 and CDR2 are LNHNV and YYDKDF (reference sequence). The CDR3 extends over 16 amino acids. CDR3 nucleotide sequence: TGTGCCACCAGCAGACAGGGGGCGCGGAGCAATCAGCCCCAGCATTTT. As protein: CATSRQGARSNQPQHF.

This chain uses TRBV19 with TRBJ1-1, with D tentatively TRBD1 (6 bases). Germline V gene sequence: CDR1 LNHDA, CDR2 SQIVND (reference sequence). There are 15 residues in the CDR3. Between the trimmed V and J ends, which lost 5 bases and 0 bases, there was a span of 13 bases. CDR3 sequence: CASSSGGEMNTEAFF. DNA for the CDR3: TGTGCCAGTAGTTCGGGGGGCGAAATGAACACTGAAGCTTTCTTT.

This clone was found once. The chain is built from TRBV6-5 and TRBJ2-6, with a tentative D call TRBD1 (6 bases). The germline gives CDR1 MNHEY, CDR2 SVGAGI. V lost 6 bases, J lost 4 bases, and 10 bases lay in between. This CDR3 has 14 residues. CDR3 in amino acids: CASSPGVGANVLTF. For the CDR3, the DNA is TGTGCCAGCAGCCCAGGGGTCGGGGCCAACGTCCTGACTTTC.

This chain links TRBV28 with TRBJ2-5; possibly TRBD1 for D (5 bases). CDR3 size: 15 residues. Trimming took off 5 bases at V and 3 bases at J, with 16 bases between the two ends. Germline V gene sequence: CDR1 MDHEN, CDR2 SYDVKM. The CDR3 sequence is CASSLQGARKETQYF. DNA for the CDR3: TGTGCCAGCAGTCTCCAGGGCGCAAGGAAAGAGACCCAGTACTTC.

The genes are TRBV24-1 and TRBJ2-1; 7 nucleotides match TRBD2. The V and J ends lost 4 bases and 3 bases, in that order; junction bases with no gene match: 8. Per germline, CDR1 KGHDR and CDR2 SFDVKD. The CDR3 extends over 16 amino acids. In DNA form, the CDR3 reads TGTGCCACCAGTGACTCTAGCGGTAGAAGCTACAATGAGCAGTTCTTC. Amino acids: CATSDSSGRSYNEQFF.

The V and J genes are TRBV18 and TRBJ1-5; 7 bases agree with TRBD1. The CDR3 has 14 amino acids. The ends lost 3 bases at V and 2 bases at J; junction bases unmatched: 1. Germline CDR1 KGHSH, CDR2 LQKENI. This chain's CDR3 is CASSPQGGNQPQHF. The CDR3 DNA is TGTGCCAGCTCACCTCAGGGGGGCAATCAGCCCCAGCATTTT.

In its sample, this clone was seen once. The chain uses TRBV6-5 and TRBJ1-4; D is unresolved. The CDR3 is 13 amino acids. With 11 bases removed from V and 7 bases from J, the gap between germline ends came to 17 bases. Per the germline V gene, CDR1 is MNHEY and CDR2 is SVGAGI. The CDR3 spells CAVKGRLTEKLFF. The CDR3 bases are TGTGCCGTCAAAGGCAGGCTGACTGAAAAACTGTTTTTT.

The chain combines TRBV5-4 with TRBJ2-5, with 9 bases fitting TRBD1. Trimming cost V 4 bases and J 5 bases; bases outside gene matches: 6. Looked up from germline, CDR1 is SGHNT and CDR2 is YYREEE (reference sequence). The CDR3 consists of 14 residues. This CDR3 reads CASSPDRGRETQYF. For the CDR3, the DNA is TGTGCCAGCAGCCCCGACAGGGGGAGGGAGACCCAGTACTTC.

This chain links TRBV12-5 with TRBJ1-1; a weak D match, TRBD1 (5 bases). This CDR3 spans 15 amino acids. Germline V gives CDR1 LGHNT, CDR2 FRNRAP. The ends were cut back, 1 base at V and 2 bases at J, with 11 bases in the middle. The CDR3 loop reads CASGLASGHNTEAFF. CDR3 nucleotide sequence: TGTGCTAGTGGTTTGGCTAGCGGACATAACACTGAAGCTTTCTTT.

This sequence joins TRBV7-3 and TRBJ2-1; D perhaps matches TRBD2 (9 bases). V gave up 5 bases and J gave up 2 bases, with 16 bases separating them. CDR1 is SGHTA and CDR2 is FQGTGA in the germline V gene. The CDR3 has 16 amino acids. Here the CDR3 reads CASSPGGGRAYNEQFF. The DNA of the CDR3 is TGTGCCAGCAGCCCAGGGGGCGGGAGGGCCTACAATGAGCAGTTCTTC.